Shown below are 11 T cell receptor beta chains from a single sample sequenced in a study of OX40 agonist ivuxolimab in advanced cancers. Some clones are missing from TCRdb's copy, which holds only in-frame ones; the method was immunoSEQ multiplex PCR. The sample has fewer than 90,000 clones; about 90% are singletons. The sequences come from CD4+ or CD8+ T cells sorted from blood, collected in a trial of the OX40 agonist ivuxolimab. Receptor source: an adult with an advanced solid tumor such as melanoma, head and neck, liver or kidney cancer.

This clone has only one observation. The genes are TRBV6-1 and TRBJ2-1; TRBD2 aligns across 7 bases. The CDR3 spans 16 residues. Germline CDR1 is MNHNS and CDR2 is SASEGT. With 1 base clipped from V and 3 bases from J, the junction kept 6 bases outside the gene matches. The CDR3 protein is CASSEVAGVLYNEQFF. CDR3 nucleotide sequence: TGTGCCAGCAGTGAAGTAGCGGGCGTTCTCTACAATGAGCAGTTCTTC.

About this clone: The identical CDR3 is also encoded by other nucleotide sequences in the sample. This rearrangement joins TRBV7-9 to TRBJ1-1; 9 positions match TRBD1. Germline CDR1 is SEHNR and CDR2 is FQNEAQ (reference sequence). With V trimmed by 5 bases and J by 4 bases, 2 bases remained unmatched. The CDR3 contains 13 residues. This CDR3 is CASSQTGGTEAFF. The CDR3 DNA sequence: TGTGCCAGCAGCCAGACAGGGGGCACTGAAGCTTTCTTT.

This clone has a single count. The rearrangement joins TRBV7-2 to TRBJ1-1; D unclear. CDR1 is SGHTA and CDR2 is FQGNSA in the germline V gene. The CDR3 is 14 residues long. V lost 0 bases and J lost 1, with 6 bases in between. CDR3 DNA sequence: TGTGCCAGCAGCTTAGCCAACAGGAACACTGAAGCTTTCTTT. It translates to CASSLANRNTEAFF.

The chain carries TRBV7-2 and TRBJ2-1, with D maybe TRBD1 (5 bases). The CDR3 loop spans 17 amino acids. The germline V and J ends were trimmed by 5 bases and 1 base, with 18 bases remaining between them. Germline lookup yields CDR1 SGHTA and CDR2 FQGNSA. The DNA of the CDR3 is TGTGCCAGCAGCCCAACTCGCCAGGGTCTTTCCTACAATGAGCAGTTCTTC. Translating gives CASSPTRQGLSYNEQFF.

The genes are TRBV5-1 and TRBJ1-5; 7 nucleotides agree with TRBD1. This CDR3 contains 15 residues. Trimming at V came to 4 bases and at J to 3 bases, leaving 7 bases not matched to a gene. From germline, CDR1 is SGHRS and CDR2 YFSETQ. CDR3 nucleotides: TGCGCCAGCAGCCCGGGACAGTCTAACAATCAGCCCCAGCATTTT. Translating it yields CASSPGQSNNQPQHF.

V usage is TRBV15 and J usage is TRBJ1-1; 7 bases are shared with TRBD1. V dropped 4 bases and J dropped 0; count of bases not matched to a gene: 2. Germline V gives CDR1 LNHNV, CDR2 YYDKDF (reference sequence). The CDR3 contains 14 residues. This CDR3 is CATSTGTVNTEAFF. The CDR3 nucleotides read TGTGCCACCAGCACCGGGACAGTGAACACTGAAGCTTTCTTT.

Here the CDR3 reads CASSTGLNEQFF. The CDR3 nucleotides are TGTGCCAGCAGCACCGGACTCAATGAGCAGTTCTTC. V gene TRBV6-5 combines with J gene TRBJ2-1; tentatively, D is TRBD2 (5 bases). Germline V CDR1 and CDR2: MNHEY, SVGAGI. This CDR3 comprises 12 residues. Deletions cut 6 bases from V and 6 bases from J, with 9 bases between.

The chain carries TRBV6-5 and TRBJ1-1; weak D call: TRBD1 (5 bases). The V gene lost 7 bases and the J gene lost 11 bases, with 14 bases spanning the gap. CDR3 length: 11 residues. Germline CDR1 reads MNHEY; CDR2 reads SVGAGI. In DNA, the CDR3 is TGTGCCAGCACAGGGTCCCAAGGGGCTTTCTTT. Translation gives CASTGSQGAFF.

The rearrangement uses TRBV5-4 and TRBJ1-3; D gene unclear. Trimming pared 2 bases from V and 2 bases from J, leaving 8 bases between. The CDR3 is 14 amino acids. Looked up from germline, CDR1 is SGHNT and CDR2 is YYREEE (reference sequence). CDR3 nucleotides: TGTGCCAGCAGCTTAGATACCCCTGGAAACACCATATATTTT. Protein sequence: CASSLDTPGNTIYF.

V gene TRBV5-4 combines with J gene TRBJ2-6, with TRBD2 as a possible D gene (5 bases). The CDR3 spans 17 residues. The ends were cut back, 4 bases at V and 0 bases at J, with 14 bases in the middle. The V gene's germline CDR1 is SGHNT and CDR2 YYREEE (reference sequence). CDR3 residues: CASSLGGISSGANVLTF. The CDR3 nucleotides read TGTGCCAGCAGCCTAGGAGGTATCAGCTCTGGGGCCAACGTCCTGACTTTC.

The V call is TRBV6-1, the J call TRBJ1-5; D is possibly TRBD1 (5 bases). V lost 8 bases and J lost 4, with 15 bases in between. This CDR3 has 14 residues. Germline assignment: CDR1 MNHNS and CDR2 SASEGT. CDR3 sequence: CASWGSFLNQPQHF. The CDR3 DNA reads TGTGCCAGCTGGGGCAGCTTCCTTAATCAGCCCCAGCATTTT.